Below, 24 T cell receptor beta chains from the same sample are listed, as sequenced in a study of neurological immune-mediated disorders. TCRdb reprocessed the 5' RACE reads with MiXCR, giving one entry per CDR3 protein. The repertoire includes tens of thousands of distinct CDR3 sequences, around 5.2% of them detected once, and roughly 7% sits in the top ten. The sample consisted of PBMCs. These receptors all stem from a man aged 18 to 30 with multiple sclerosis.

This clonotype came up many times. The rearrangement links TRBV20-1 to TRBJ2-7, with 7 nucleotides matching TRBD2. Per germline, CDR1 DFQATT and CDR2 SNEGSKA (reference sequence). The CDR3 is 13 residues long. After removal of 5 bases from V and 0 bases from J, the junction contained 4 bases not matched to a gene. The CDR3 is CSAGAGTSYEQYF. In nucleotides, the CDR3 is TGCAGTGCTGGAGCGGGAACCTCCTACGAGCAGTACTTC.

This clonotype was observed at least ten times. The rearrangement uses TRBV29-1 and TRBJ2-7; D could derive from TRBD1 or TRBD2 (5 bases each). Trimming pared 7 bases from V and 3 bases from J, leaving 16 bases between. Germline CDR1 SQVTM, CDR2 ANQGSEA. The CDR3 totals 13 residues. The CDR3 protein is CSATRGFNYEQYF. The CDR3 DNA follows: TGCAGCGCCACGAGGGGATTCAACTACGAGCAGTACTTC.

This clonotype was picked up many times. This chain connects TRBV5-1 to TRBJ1-6; D remains ambiguous. Germline values: CDR1 SGHRS, CDR2 YFSETQ. V lost 3 bases, J lost 8 bases, and 15 bases lay in between. This CDR3 has 15 amino acids. For the CDR3, the DNA is TGCGCCAGCAGCTCGGGCCTGGGTGGGGATTCACCCCTCCACTTT. It yields the protein CASSSGLGGDSPLHF. Together with reference TRBV5-1 and TRBJ1-6, the CDR3 gives the full variable domain: KAGVTQTPRYLIKTRGQQVTLSCSPISGHRSVSWYQQTPGQGLQFLFEYFSETQRNKGNFPGRFSGRQFSNSRSEMNVSTLELGDSALYLCASSSGLGGDSPLHFGNGTRLTVT.

This clonotype showed up many times. The chain employs TRBV5-1 and TRBJ2-7; 9 bases line up with TRBD1. Trimming removed 4 bases from V and 3 bases from J; junction bases left unmatched: 8. The CDR3 runs 15 residues. Germline V gene sequence: CDR1 SGHRS, CDR2 YFSETQ. For the CDR3, the DNA is TGCGCCAGCAGCGATCGACAGGGGGTAGTCTACGAGCAGTACTTC. It encodes CASSDRQGVVYEQYF.

In its sample, this clonotype was seen a few times. V usage is TRBV18 and J usage is TRBJ2-4; TRBD2 is a possible D gene (7 bases). Germline V gene lookup returns CDR1 KGHSH and CDR2 LQKENI. The V end was cut by 3 bases, the J end by 2 bases, with 17 bases between. The CDR3 is 17 residues long. For the CDR3, the DNA is TGTGCCAGCTCACCCCCTCGTGGGGGGGCAACCAAAAACATTCAGTACTTC. This translates into CASSPPRGGATKNIQYF.

The sample holds many counts of this clonotype. The genes are TRBV29-1 and TRBJ1-1; TRBD1 agrees at 10 bases. Germline CDR1 and CDR2: SQVTM and ANQGSEA. The CDR3 extends over 14 amino acids. V trimming: 6 bases; J trimming: 0 bases; junction bases outside the gene matches: 4. CDR3 protein: CSVGTGEVNTEAFF. CDR3 sequence (DNA): TGCAGCGTAGGGACAGGGGAAGTGAACACTGAAGCTTTCTTT.

The sample holds many counts of this clonotype. Sequence at one end of the junction differs from germline and may be a read error. The rearrangement links TRBV20-1 to TRBJ1-5; TRBD1 is a possible D gene (5 bases). The CDR3 extends over 14 amino acids. Germline CDR1 and CDR2: DFQATT and SNEGSKA (reference sequence). The CDR3 is CSAKMGQGNQPQNF. CDR3 bases: TGCAGTGCTAAAATGGGTCAGGGCAATCAGCCCCAGAATTTT.

This clonotype has ten or more counts. The V and J genes are TRBV27 and TRBJ1-2, with D possibly being TRBD1 (6 bases). The CDR3 has 13 residues. Trimming left V 8 bases short and J 2 bases short, with 12 bases between. Germline V gene lookup returns CDR1 MNHEY and CDR2 SMNVEV (reference sequence). CDR3 DNA sequence: TGTGCCAGCGGTCAGGGGATCAACTATGGCTACACCTTC. As protein: CASGQGINYGYTF.

This clonotype was seen many times. The chain joins TRBV20-1 to TRBJ2-7; D ambiguous. CDR1 DFQATT and CDR2 SNEGSKA come from the germline V gene (reference sequence). The V end lost 3 bases, the J end lost 3 bases, and 15 bases lay between the germline ends. CDR3 length: 14 residues. CDR3 loop: CSASQSRLDYEQYF. Here the CDR3 DNA reads TGCAGTGCTAGTCAGTCCAGATTAGACTACGAGCAGTACTTC.

Many counts were recorded for this clonotype. The chain recombines TRBV5-1 with TRBJ2-7; D possibly uses TRBD1 or TRBD2 (5 bases each). Germline assignment: CDR1 SGHRS and CDR2 YFSETQ. V gave up 4 bases and J gave up 6 bases, with 14 bases separating them. The CDR3 totals 13 residues. In DNA, the CDR3 is TGCGCCAGCAGCCCACTAGGGGTTTCCGAGCAGTACTTC. This sequence encodes CASSPLGVSEQYF. Full variable domain (remainder filled in from reference TRBV5-1 and TRBJ2-7): KAGVTQTPRYLIKTRGQQVTLSCSPISGHRSVSWYQQTPGQGLQFLFEYFSETQRNKGNFPGRFSGRQFSNSRSEMNVSTLELGDSALYLCASSPLGVSEQYFGPGTRLTVT.

This clonotype was recorded at least ten times. The chain employs TRBV15 and TRBJ1-1; D call uncertain. Between the trimmed V and J ends, which lost 1 base and 7 bases, there was a span of 10 bases. Germline lookup yields CDR1 LNHNV and CDR2 YYDKDF (reference sequence). The CDR3 has 13 residues. The CDR3 sequence: CATSRGLGLEAFF. CDR3 nucleotide sequence: TGTGCCACCAGCAGAGGCCTCGGGCTTGAAGCTTTCTTT.

This clonotype occurred many times. The gene calls are TRBV5-1 and TRBJ2-3; TRBD1 agrees at 8 bases. Germline CDR1 is SGHRS and CDR2 is YFSETQ. This CDR3 contains 14 residues. Germline trimming cut 3 bases from V and 1 base from J; bases unmatched to any gene: 1. CDR3 loop: CASSSTGGTDTQYF. In DNA form, the CDR3 reads TGCGCCAGCAGCTCGACAGGGGGCACAGATACGCAGTATTTT.

The table lists this clonotype with many counts. The V call is TRBV20-1, the J call TRBJ2-1; possibly TRBD2 for D (6 bases). V lost 3 bases and J lost 11, with 17 bases in between. Germline lookup yields CDR1 DFQATT and CDR2 SNEGSKA (reference sequence). CDR3 length equals 13 residues. The CDR3 nucleotides are TGCAGTGCTAGCGTAGCGGAGAACAGGAAGCAGTTCTTC. This encodes CSASVAENRKQFF.

This clonotype was detected only a few times. The rearrangement links TRBV20-1 to TRBJ1-2; D is undetermined. CDR3 size: 15 residues. The V gene lost 5 bases and the J gene lost 2 bases, with 18 bases spanning the gap. Germline CDR1 is DFQATT and CDR2 is SNEGSKA (reference sequence). For the CDR3, the DNA is TGCAGTGCTCAGGTGGTCCATTCGACCAACTATGGCTACACCTTC. Protein product: CSAQVVHSTNYGYTF.

This clonotype was found many times. The CDR3 sequence is CASSSGTETGGYTF. CDR3 sequence (DNA): TGTGCCAGCAGTTCCGGGACGGAGACGGGGGGCTACACCTTC. The chain joins TRBV12-3 or TRBV12-4 to TRBJ1-2, with D possibly matching TRBD1 (5 bases). There are 14 residues in the CDR3. Trimming removed 4 bases from V and 8 bases from J, with 17 bases in between.

This clonotype was recorded many times. This sequence joins TRBV15 and TRBJ2-5; D is ambiguous. The CDR3 runs to 14 residues. The germline V gene encodes CDR1 LNHNV and CDR2 YYDKDF (reference sequence). The V and J ends lost 0 bases and 5 bases respectively, with 10 bases between them. The CDR3 DNA reads TGTGCCACCAGCAGAGATATGATGGGCGAGACCCAGTACTTC. Translating gives CATSRDMMGETQYF.

This clonotype was recorded many times. The chain is built from TRBV20-1 and TRBJ2-3, with D unclear. Germline CDR1 DFQATT, CDR2 SNEGSKA (reference sequence). Trimming left V 3 bases short and J 1 base short, with 14 bases between. CDR3 length: 15 residues. In DNA, the CDR3 is TGCAGTGCTAGTTATCGGCTGCGGCGCACAGATACGCAGTATTTT. Its translation: CSASYRLRRTDTQYF.

This clonotype was observed at least ten times. The gene calls are TRBV9 and TRBJ1-2; no definite D call. Trimming stripped 4 bases from V and 4 bases from J, with 17 bases between. The CDR3 consists of 15 residues. Per germline, CDR1 SGDLS and CDR2 YYNGEE. The CDR3 protein is CASSSTATTLYGYTF. The CDR3 nucleotides are TGTGCCAGCAGCTCCACCGCGACAACCCTCTATGGCTACACCTTC.

This clonotype was found many times. This chain uses TRBV20-1 with TRBJ2-3; TRBD2 matches 9 bases. Germline V CDR1 and CDR2: DFQATT, SNEGSKA (reference sequence). The CDR3 is 16 amino acids. V shed 1 base, J shed 2 bases, and the junction held 7 bases outside the gene matches. CDR3 amino acids: CSARGVLAGLTDTQYF. CDR3 nucleotides: TGCAGTGCTAGAGGGGTGCTAGCGGGACTCACAGATACGCAGTATTTT.

There are many counts of this clonotype. This chain connects TRBV20-1 to TRBJ2-2, with 9 bases fitting TRBD2. The V segment lost 2 bases and the J segment 3 bases; nucleotides outside the gene matches: 7. This CDR3 spans 16 amino acids. Germline V gene sequence: CDR1 DFQATT, CDR2 SNEGSKA (reference sequence). For the CDR3, the DNA is TGCAGTGCTAGATCCATAGCGGGGGCCGACACCGGGGAGCTGTTTTTT. It encodes CSARSIAGADTGELFF.

This clonotype was found many times. The V call is TRBV24-1, the J call TRBJ2-3, with a weak D call TRBD1 (6 bases). The length of the CDR3 is 15 residues. Germline values: CDR1 KGHDR, CDR2 SFDVKD. Trimming removed 3 bases at V and 5 bases at J, with 14 bases between. DNA for the CDR3: TGTGCCACCAGTGATGCCACAGGGCCAGGAGATACGCAGTATTTT. This gives the protein CATSDATGPGDTQYF.

This clonotype was seen repeatedly, ten times or more. The chain recombines TRBV7-8 with TRBJ1-2; TRBD1 agrees at 9 bases. CDR3 size: 15 residues. Germline CDR1 reads SGHVS; CDR2 reads FQNEAQ. V lost 4 bases, J lost 3 bases, and 6 bases stayed unmatched. CDR3: CASSSTTGGDYGYTF. The CDR3 nucleotides read TGTGCCAGCAGCTCGACGACAGGGGGAGACTATGGCTACACCTTC. The full variable domain, with the rest looked up from reference TRBV7-8 and TRBJ1-2, is GAGVSQSPRYKVAKRGQDVALRCDPISGHVSLFWYQQALGQGPEFLTYFQNEAQLDKSGLPSDRFFAERPEGSVSTLKIQRTQQEDSAVYLCASSSTTGGDYGYTFGSGTRLTVV.

This clonotype was recorded at least ten times. Compared with germline, one end of the junction differs, possibly owing to a read error. This chain joins TRBV12-3 or TRBV12-4 and TRBJ1-5, with D uncertain. The CDR3 loop spans 13 amino acids. DNA for the CDR3: TGTGCCAGCACCCTCGGGTCGGCTCAGCCCCAGAATTTT. This sequence encodes CASTLGSAQPQNF.

This clonotype has ten or more counts. This rearrangement joins TRBV12-3 or TRBV12-4 to TRBJ1-3; D is unclear. The length of the CDR3 is 13 residues. Trimming took off 6 bases at V and 3 bases at J, with 9 bases between the two ends. CDR3 coding DNA: TGTGCCAGCAGCCCTTCGGGTGGAAACACCATATATTTT. Amino acid sequence: CASSPSGGNTIYF.